This T cell receptor (beta chain) derives from a study of blood T cell repertoires in COVID-19 (dated by TCRdb to the early 2020s). For the study in its entirety: Samples covering the acute and convalescent phases of COVID-19 were provided by collaborators in the United States, Italy and Spain. The prospective study material was composed of cDNA or gDNA derived from T cells, B-cell-depleted T cells, or PBMCs. Deeply sampled blood TCRbeta repertoires from subjects exposed to, actively infected with, or recovered from COVID-19 were included in the dataset. The repertoires were made available in a free public database intended to serve as a resource for research on the immune response to SARS-CoV-2. The samples were drawn from the first 160 participants of the ongoing ImmuneRACE study and from 1,254 subjects provided by 6 global collaborators. Nearly every sample came with metadata listing a de-identified subject ID, COVID-19 status, age in years and sex. Where HLA class I and class II types were available, the types were taken from metadata supplied by the sample provider, not from assay-based typing. Study-level results and caveats: Clinical and demographic metadata were provided uncurated, with the amount varying by source and participant.

TCRbeta CDR3 regions were amplified from genomic DNA by means of the immunoSEQ Assay, a bias-controlled multiplex PCR. The study's own analysis went as follows. Nucleated cell counts per sample were estimated from amplification of reference gene primers within the assay. Sequence reads were collapsed and filtered to measure the absolute abundance of every unique TCRbeta CDR3 rearrangement. For each sample, productive Simpson clonality was calculated by taking the square root of Simpson's diversity index across productive rearrangements. TCRdb carries this immuneACCESS record with in-frame sequences only. Its versions omit some clonotypes, under half of them owing to an unresolved V gene in the studies checked, with the rest unexplained. V and J calls and clone size follow that table, whereas D and trimming were derived from the DNA. The sample table contains approximately 250,000 clones; only one count was recorded for 75% to 85% of them. Clones ranked in the top ten supply 2% to 2.5% of the sample.

Turning to this clone: Its antigen is unknown. The input lacks base qualities; no much larger clone sits a single base away.

Samples from volunteer blood donors who had recovered from COVID-19 were contributed by a second Seattle source. The collaborating institutions used their own protocols to collect whole blood in K2EDTA tubes. For TCRbeta analysis, collaborators shipped samples as frozen whole blood, isolated PBMCs, or DNA extracted from either of those sample types. Input material: peripheral blood. The clonotype was recovered from a man aged 40-49 years who had recovered from COVID-19.

The CDR3 region reads CASSLFGLAKFTDTQYF. The DNA sequence is given as TGTGCCAGCAGTTTATTTGGACTAGCGAAATTCACAGATACGCAGTATTTT. The sequence joins TRBV27 to TRBJ2-3; 9 central nucleotides agree with TRBD2. From the cysteine up to the phenylalanine, the CDR3 has a length of 17 residues. CDR3 DNA only is kept here, 51 bases in frame from base 1. CDR1 MNHEY and CDR2 SMNVEV were looked up in the germline V gene (reference sequence). V has 1 base trimmed and J has 2 bases trimmed; junction bases matching no gene number 7.